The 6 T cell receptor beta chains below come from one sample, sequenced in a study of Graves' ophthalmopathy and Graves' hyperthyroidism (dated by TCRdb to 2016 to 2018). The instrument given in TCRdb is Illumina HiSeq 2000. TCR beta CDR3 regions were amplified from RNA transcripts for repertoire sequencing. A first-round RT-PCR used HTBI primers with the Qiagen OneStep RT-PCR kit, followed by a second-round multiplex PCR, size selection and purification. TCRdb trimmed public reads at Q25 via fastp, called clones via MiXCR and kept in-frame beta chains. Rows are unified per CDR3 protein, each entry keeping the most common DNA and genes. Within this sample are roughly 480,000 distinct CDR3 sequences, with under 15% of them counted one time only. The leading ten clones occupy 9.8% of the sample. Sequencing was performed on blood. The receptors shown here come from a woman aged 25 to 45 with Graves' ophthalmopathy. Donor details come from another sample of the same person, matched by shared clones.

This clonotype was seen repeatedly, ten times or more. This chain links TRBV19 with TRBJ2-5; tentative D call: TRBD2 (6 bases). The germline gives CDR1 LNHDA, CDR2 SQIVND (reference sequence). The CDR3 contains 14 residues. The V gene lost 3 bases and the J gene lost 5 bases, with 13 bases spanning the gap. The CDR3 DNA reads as TGTGCCAGTAGTATTCAGTCTAGCGTCGAGACCCAGTACTTC. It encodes CASSIQSSVETQYF.

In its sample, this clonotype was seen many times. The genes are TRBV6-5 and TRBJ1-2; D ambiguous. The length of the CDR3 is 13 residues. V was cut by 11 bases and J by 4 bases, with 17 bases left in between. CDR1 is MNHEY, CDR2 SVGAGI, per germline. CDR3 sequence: CAQTLGLIYGYTF. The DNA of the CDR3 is TGTGCCCAAACCTTAGGACTGATCTATGGCTACACCTTC.

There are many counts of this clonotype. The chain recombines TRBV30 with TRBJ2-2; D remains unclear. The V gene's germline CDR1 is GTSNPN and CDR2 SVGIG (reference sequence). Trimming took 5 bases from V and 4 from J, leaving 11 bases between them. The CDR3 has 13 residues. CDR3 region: CAWFSFGTGELFF. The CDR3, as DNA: TGTGCCTGGTTTAGCTTTGGCACCGGGGAGCTGTTTTTT.

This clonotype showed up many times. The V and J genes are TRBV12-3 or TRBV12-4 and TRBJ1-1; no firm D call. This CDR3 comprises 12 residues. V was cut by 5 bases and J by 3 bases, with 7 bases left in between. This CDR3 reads CASSIIYTEAFF. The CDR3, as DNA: TGTGCCAGCAGTATAATTTACACTGAAGCTTTCTTT.

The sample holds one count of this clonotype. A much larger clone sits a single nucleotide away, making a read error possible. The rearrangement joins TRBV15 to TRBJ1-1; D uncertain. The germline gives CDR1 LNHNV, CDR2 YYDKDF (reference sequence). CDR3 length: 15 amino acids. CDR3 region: CATSRDRATNTESFF. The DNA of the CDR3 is TGTGCCACCAGCAGAGATCGGGCAACGAACACTGAATCTTTCTTT.

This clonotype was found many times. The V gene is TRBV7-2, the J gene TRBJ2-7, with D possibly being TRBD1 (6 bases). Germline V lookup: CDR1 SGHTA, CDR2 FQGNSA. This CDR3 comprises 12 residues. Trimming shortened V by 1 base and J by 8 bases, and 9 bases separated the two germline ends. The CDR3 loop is CASSLDRAKQYF. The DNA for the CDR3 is TGTGCCAGCAGCTTAGACAGGGCAAAGCAGTACTTC.